This TCR beta chain came from a study of patients and donors after allogeneic stem cell transplantation. This clonotype was counted at least ten times. V was pared by 5 bases and J by 2 bases, with 19 bases between. The CDR3 is 16 residues long. Germline V gene data show CDR1 as MNHNY and CDR2 as SVGAGI (reference sequence). In TCRdb, the RT-PCR reads were re-called with MiXCR into one record per CDR3 protein. This repertoire shows 10,000 or so distinct CDR3 sequences, about 6.2% found once; its top ten account for around 26%. V usage is TRBV6-6 and J usage is TRBJ2-7; weak D call: TRBD1 (6 bases). The sequence was obtained from a human donor who was either an allogeneic HSCT recipient or a stem cell or donor lymphocyte infusion donor (not recorded which). It is not recorded whose cells these are; they may come from a transplant donor. The sample comprised blood, either unsorted or a sorted T cell fraction (not recorded which). DNA for the CDR3: TGTGCCAGCAGTCCTCCCGGACAGCTACATACCTACGAGCAGTACTTC. Translation: CASSPPGQLHTYEQYF.